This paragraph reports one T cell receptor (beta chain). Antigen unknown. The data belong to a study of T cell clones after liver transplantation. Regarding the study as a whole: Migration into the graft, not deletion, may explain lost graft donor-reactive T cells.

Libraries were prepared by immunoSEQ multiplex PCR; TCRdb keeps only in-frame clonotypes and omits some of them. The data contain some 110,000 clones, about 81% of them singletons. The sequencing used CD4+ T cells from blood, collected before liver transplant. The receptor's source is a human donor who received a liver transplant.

The CDR3 reads CASSLALGQAMNTEAFF. As DNA, the CDR3 is TGCGCCAGCAGCTTGGCACTGGGACAGGCCATGAACACTGAAGCTTTCTTT. The rearrangement uses TRBV5-1 and TRBJ1-1; 8 bases fit TRBD1. This CDR3 has 17 amino acids. Germline loops: CDR1 SGHRS, CDR2 YFSETQ. V shed 0 bases, J shed 0 bases, and the junction held 7 bases outside the gene matches. Combining the CDR3 with reference TRBV5-1 and TRBJ1-1 gives the whole variable domain KAGVTQTPRYLIKTRGQQVTLSCSPISGHRSVSWYQQTPGQGLQFLFEYFSETQRNKGNFPGRFSGRQFSNSRSEMNVSTLELGDSALYLCASSLALGQAMNTEAFFGQGTRLTVV.